The TCR beta chain described here comes from a study of yellow fever vaccine responses in identical twins. Findings and limits, study-wide: Reported findings indicate that twins' vaccine T cell responses seemed partially convergent, partially personalized.

About this clonotype: The target antigen is unknown.

TCRdb reanalysed the RT-PCR reads using MiXCR and keeps one entry per CDR3 protein. The sample yields 4,200 or so distinct CDR3 sequences, roughly 86% seen once. Germline V lookup: CDR1 SQVTM, CDR2 ANQGSEA. Between the trimmed V and J ends, which lost 6 bases and 2 bases, there was a span of 11 bases. The CDR3 totals 12 residues. Here the sequenced sample was T cells from blood (PBMCs), unsorted or a sorted subset (not recorded which), taken before or after yellow fever vaccination (not recorded which). The receptor was isolated from a woman under 30 who received the yellow fever vaccine. V is TRBV29-1 and J is TRBJ2-7; the D gene is possibly TRBD1 (6 bases). The CDR3 spells CSVQGRAYEQYF. The CDR3 DNA follows: TGCAGCGTGCAGGGGCGAGCCTACGAGCAGTACTTC.